A single sample is the source of the 17 T cell receptor beta chains below, sequenced in a study of beta chain features in type 1 diabetes. Expressed TCRB transcripts got sequenced, as all isolated RNA was reverse transcribed. Measured with immunoSEQ multiplex PCR; TCRdb has only the in-frame clones, and not every one. This sample has approximately 40,000 clones, with 50% found just once. The sample was stem cell memory CD4+ T cells from blood. These receptors originate from a woman in her twenties or thirties in good health.

About this clone itself: Other DNA sequences in this sample translate to the same CDR3. V and J are TRBV4-3 and TRBJ2-6, with TRBD2 matching over 7 bases. Germline loops: CDR1 LGHNA, CDR2 YSLEER. V dropped 1 base and J dropped 3; count of bases not matched to a gene: 6. There are 17 residues in the CDR3. The DNA for the CDR3 is TGCGCCAGCAGCCAAGTGATCGCGGGAGATGGGGCCAACGTCCTGACTTTC. Its translation is CASSQVIAGDGANVLTF.

This clone showed up just once. The gene calls are TRBV7-2 and TRBJ2-7; TRBD1 aligns across 7 bases. CDR1 is SGHTA and CDR2 is FQGNSA in the germline V gene. The V segment lost 0 bases and the J segment 5 bases; nucleotides outside the gene matches: 13. The CDR3 has 17 amino acids. The CDR3 DNA is TGTGCCAGCAGCTTAGCCCTAGGGGGCGGTAAAGGGGACGAGCAGTACTTC. Amino acids: CASSLALGGGKGDEQYF.

The rearrangement links TRBV7-2 to TRBJ2-2, with D possibly being TRBD2 (5 bases). Trimming took 1 base from V and 0 from J, leaving 6 bases between them. There are 15 residues in the CDR3. Germline assignment: CDR1 SGHTA and CDR2 FQGNSA. The CDR3 nucleotides are TGTGCCAGCAGCTTAGGAGCGGCGAACACCGGGGAGCTGTTTTTT. Its translation is CASSLGAANTGELFF.

This clone has a handful of counts. At the DNA level, this CDR3 is encoded by other sequences in the same sample as well. The chain combines TRBV19 with TRBJ1-2; TRBD1 aligns across 10 bases. This CDR3 has 14 residues. V trimming: 7 bases; J trimming: 3 bases; junction bases outside the gene matches: 5. Germline assignment: CDR1 LNHDA and CDR2 SQIVND (reference sequence). Here the CDR3 DNA reads TGTGCCAGTAATGCCGGGACAGGGGACTATGGCTACACCTTC. It specifies CASNAGTGDYGYTF. Full variable domain (remainder filled in from reference TRBV19 and TRBJ1-2): DGGITQSPKYLFRKEGQNVTLSCEQNLNHDAMYWYRQDPGQGLRLIYYSQIVNDFQKGDIAEGYSVSREKKESFPLTVTSAQKNPTAFYLCASNAGTGDYGYTFGSGTRLTVV.

This clone was counted between two and nine times. The V call is TRBV10-3, the J call TRBJ1-6; the D gene is possibly TRBD1 (5 bases). CDR1 is ENHRY and CDR2 is SYGVKD in the germline V gene. V was pared by 7 bases and J by 7 bases, with 11 bases between. CDR3 length: 13 amino acids. CDR3 residues: CAIKGQGNSPLHF. The CDR3 DNA reads as TGTGCCATCAAAGGGCAGGGCAATTCACCCCTCCACTTT.

This chain uses TRBV5-5 with TRBJ2-7, with TRBD2 identical over 13 bases. The CDR3 consists of 16 residues. Germline V gene lookup returns CDR1 SGHKS and CDR2 YYEKEE (reference sequence). J gave up 4 bases and V 0 bases, and 4 bases lay outside the gene matches. As DNA, the CDR3 is TGTGCCAGCAGCTTGGCCGGACTAGCGGGAGTTTACGAGCAGTACTTC. Encoded protein: CASSLAGLAGVYEQYF.

J is TRBJ2-5 and V is TRBV30, with D unclear. The CDR3 is made up of 15 amino acids. The germline gives CDR1 GTSNPN, CDR2 SVGIG (reference sequence). The V end was cut by 4 bases, the J end by 0 bases, with 15 bases between. As DNA, the CDR3 is TGTGCCTGGAAGTTGAGCGAGAAGAACCAAGAGACCCAGTACTTC. Translating gives CAWKLSEKNQETQYF.

This clone was seen a few times. The same CDR3 can be traced to other DNA sequences in this sample. In DNA, the CDR3 is TGTGCCAGCAGCTCCGGGACTAGCGGGAGAATATACGAGCAGTACTTC. It codes for CASSSGTSGRIYEQYF. The chain employs TRBV7-2 and TRBJ2-7; the match to TRBD2 covers 14 bases. This CDR3 has 16 amino acids. V shed 4 bases and J 4 bases; nucleotides not matched to a gene: 6. The germline gives CDR1 SGHTA, CDR2 FQGNSA.

This clone was seen a handful of times. The chain has TRBV27 and TRBJ2-6, with a possible D match to TRBD1 (6 bases). Per the germline V gene, CDR1 is MNHEY and CDR2 is SMNVEV (reference sequence). The CDR3 totals 18 residues. V was shortened by 4 bases and J by 2 bases, with 18 bases between the two germline ends. CDR3 nucleotides: TGTGCCAGCAGTTACTTCCAGGGGTCTAGTACTGGGGCCAACGTCCTGACTTTC. Protein product: CASSYFQGSSTGANVLTF.

The V gene is TRBV11-2, the J gene TRBJ2-5; 10 bases line up with TRBD2. This CDR3 has 16 amino acids. Germline V gene data show CDR1 as SGHAT and CDR2 as FQNNGV. V lost 6 bases and J lost 2; bases outside the gene matches: 9. CDR3 in amino acids: CASRSGRGRAQETQYF. Written as DNA, the CDR3 is TGTGCCAGCAGAAGCGGGAGGGGCCGGGCTCAAGAGACCCAGTACTTC.

V usage is TRBV7-2 and J usage is TRBJ2-7, with 8 nucleotides matching TRBD2. CDR1 is SGHTA, CDR2 FQGNSA, per germline. The CDR3 covers 15 residues. Trimming took 2 bases from V and 4 from J; bases not matched to a gene: 7. The CDR3 nucleotides read TGTGCCAGCAGCTTATCCCCGGGAGGGCCTTACGAGCAGTACTTC. Its protein product is CASSLSPGGPYEQYF.

CDR3 DNA sequence: TGTGCCAGCTCACGCGTAGGGGCGAACACCGGGGAGCTGTTTTTT. Residues: CASSRVGANTGELFF. V usage is TRBV18 and J usage is TRBJ2-2; TRBD1 might be the D (5 bases). The length of the CDR3 is 15 residues. Germline V gives CDR1 KGHSH, CDR2 LQKENI. Trimming took off 4 bases at V and 0 bases at J, with 9 bases between the two ends.

The chain combines TRBV4-3 with TRBJ2-3; 11 positions match TRBD2. Germline-derived CDR1 and CDR2 are LGHNA and YSLEER. The CDR3 sequence is 18 residues long. V lost 0 bases and J lost 2; bases outside the gene matches: 7. CDR3 sequence reads: CASSQDPGLAAPTDTQYF. As DNA, the CDR3 is TGCGCCAGCAGCCAAGATCCGGGACTAGCGGCTCCCACAGATACGCAGTATTTT.

The chain recombines TRBV25-1 with TRBJ2-5; 9 nucleotides agree with TRBD1. Germline V gene sequence: CDR1 MGHDK, CDR2 SYGVNS. J lost 2 bases, V lost 1 base, and 5 bases had no gene match. The CDR3 sequence is 16 residues long. This CDR3 is CASSELGQGIQETQYF. DNA of the CDR3: TGTGCCAGCAGTGAATTAGGACAGGGGATACAAGAGACCCAGTACTTC.

The chain recombines TRBV7-9 with TRBJ2-7; tentative D call: TRBD1 (6 bases). This CDR3 is 13 amino acids long. V dropped 6 bases and J dropped 1 base, with 10 bases sitting between them. CDR1 and CDR2 (germline): SEHNR, FQNEAQ (reference sequence). The CDR3 reads CASRTDRSYEQYF. CDR3 DNA sequence: TGTGCCAGCAGAACAGACAGGTCCTACGAGCAGTACTTC.

There are a few counts of this clone. The rearrangement links TRBV7-2 to TRBJ2-5, with D uncertain. V lost 1 base and J 1 base, leaving 10 bases between the germline ends. The CDR3 runs to 15 residues. Germline V gene lookup returns CDR1 SGHTA and CDR2 FQGNSA. The CDR3 is CASSLVYNSQETQYF. Here the CDR3 DNA reads TGTGCCAGCAGCTTAGTATATAACAGCCAAGAGACCCAGTACTTC.

This clone was picked up a small number of times. This chain uses TRBV5-1 with TRBJ2-5, with 7 nucleotides matching TRBD2. The germline V gene encodes CDR1 SGHRS and CDR2 YFSETQ. Losses at the gene ends were 2 bases for V and 1 base for J; bases not matched to a gene: 2. This CDR3 comprises 14 residues. The CDR3 loop reads CASSFLAAQETQYF. Here the CDR3 DNA reads TGCGCCAGCAGCTTTCTAGCGGCCCAAGAGACCCAGTACTTC.